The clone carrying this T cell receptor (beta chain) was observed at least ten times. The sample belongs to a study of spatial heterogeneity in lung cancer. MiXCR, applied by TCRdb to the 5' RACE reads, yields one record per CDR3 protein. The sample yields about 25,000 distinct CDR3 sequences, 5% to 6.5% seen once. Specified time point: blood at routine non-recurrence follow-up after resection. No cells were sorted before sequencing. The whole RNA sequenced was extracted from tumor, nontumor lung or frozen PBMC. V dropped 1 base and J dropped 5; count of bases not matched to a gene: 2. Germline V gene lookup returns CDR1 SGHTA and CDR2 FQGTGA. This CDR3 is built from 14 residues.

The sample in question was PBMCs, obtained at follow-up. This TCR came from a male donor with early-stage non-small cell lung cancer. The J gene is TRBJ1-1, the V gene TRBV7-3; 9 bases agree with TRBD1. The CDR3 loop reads CASSLRGQGTEAFF. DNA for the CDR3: TGTGCCAGCAGCTTAAGGGGACAGGGTACTGAAGCTTTCTTT.